This TCR beta chain emerged from a study of cytomegalovirus exposure and HLA in healthy donors. For the study at large: A preliminary data release comprised tens of millions of unique TCRs obtained from HLA-typed donors.

Both 60 Vbeta primers and 13 Jbeta primers went into the PCR. Measured with immunoSEQ multiplex PCR; TCRdb has only the in-frame clones, and not every one. The data contain about 120,000 clones, 15% to 17% of them singletons. General study findings and limits: Most TCR sequences showed up rarely, but some public TCRs showed up in many donors.

Germline CDR1 and CDR2: SEHNR and FQNEAQ (reference sequence). Trimming stripped 5 bases from V and 2 bases from J, with 22 bases between. CDR3 length: 19 residues. Nominally healthy donors were sampled, though unrecorded immune exposures were likely. About this clone: Its specificity is not known.

The receptor comes from a woman aged 18-29 years in good health and CMV-seronegative. Sequencing was carried out using PBMCs. The chain has TRBV7-9 and TRBJ2-6; possible D gene TRBD2, 5 bases. CDR3 in DNA: TGTGCCAGCAGCCCATGGACTGGATCCCATCTAACTGGGGCCAACGTCCTGACTTTC. It encodes CASSPWTGSHLTGANVLTF.